The present T cell receptor (beta chain) was sequenced within a study of blood T cell repertoires in COVID-19. Turning to the study itself: Samples taken during acute and convalescent COVID-19 were collected in the United States, Italy and Spain. Sample material is recorded as cDNA or gDNA derived from T cells, B-cell-depleted T cells, or PBMCs.

This CDR3 is built from 13 residues. Germline V gives CDR1 SGHTA, CDR2 FQGTGA. Trimming left V 2 bases short and J 7 bases short, with 9 bases between. In the authors' workflow: Using reference gene primer amplification, nucleated cell counts were estimated. Some clones are missing from TCRdb's copy, which holds only in-frame ones; the method was immunoSEQ multiplex PCR. That table is the source of V, J and clone size, and D and trimming were worked out from the DNA. This sample has about 250,000 clones, with approximately 84% found just once. This receptor was identified in a man in his forties or fifties with acute or convalescent COVID-19. Material: peripheral blood. This sequence joins TRBV7-3 and TRBJ2-1; perhaps TRBD2 as D (7 bases). CDR3 loop: CASSLGGANEQFF. The CDR3 DNA sequence: TGTGCCAGCAGCTTAGGGGGGGCGAATGAGCAGTTCTTC.